This T cell receptor beta chain came from a study of blood T cell repertoires in COVID-19. Study-level background: The cDNA or gDNA used as material had been derived from T cells, B-cell-depleted T cells, or PBMCs.

TCRdb keeps only in-frame clones here, not all; method: immunoSEQ multiplex PCR. The sample includes 87,000 or so clones, about 92% of them seen just once. Material for sequencing was peripheral blood. This receptor was obtained from a man younger than 35 with COVID-19, enrolled during active disease.

The CDR3 loop is CASSIPTGRNTEAFF. CDR3 coding DNA: TGCGCCAGCAGCATCCCGACAGGGAGGAACACTGAAGCTTTCTTT. This chain links TRBV5-1 with TRBJ1-1; 7 positions agree with TRBD1. Trimming removed 4 bases from V and 1 base from J; junction bases left unmatched: 7. The germline V gene encodes CDR1 SGHRS and CDR2 YFSETQ. The CDR3 sequence is 15 residues long.